The T cell receptor (beta chain) described here comes from a study of early stage breast cancer tumors (dated 2017 in TCRdb). General notes on the study: Of the 15 to 20 invasive breast tumors, eleven to twelve were found to be estrogen receptor-positive, progesterone receptor-positive and HER2-negative. Of the approximately twelve ER+/PR+/HER2- tumors, eight were classified as invasive ductal carcinomas and four as invasive lobular carcinomas. On average, each sample got approximately 9.8-fold read coverage. A total of about 2,800,000 templates, representing approximately 1,100,000 unique clonotypes, were detected across all samples.

Two independent genomic DNA replicates were amplified for each sample, with roughly 0.5 ug used for blood and approximately 1.5 ug for tumor or normal breast. Following the manufacturer's instructions, the ImmunoSeq Intro kit was used to carry out TCRB sequencing on genomic DNA. Multiplex PCR was run for about 30 cycles using proprietary primers and spike-in control sequences for absolute quantification. An 87-bp fragment spanning the CDR3 and flanking V and J genes was sequenced with single-end 150-bp reads. Seven samples, with two replicates for each sample, were multiplexed per lane of an Illumina MiSeq using version 3.0 chemistry. Regarding the original processing steps: The vendor's proprietary pipeline handled the raw data processing, merging both replicates into a single result for each sample. Productive rearrangements sharing the V-gene family, CDR3 amino acid sequence and J-gene segment were defined as clonotypes. To compute clonality, the normalized Shannon entropy (Pielou evenness) of TCRB abundances was subtracted from 1. To estimate T cell density, the total number of templates was divided by the number of input cells, which was inferred from the amount of DNA input. Recon was used with default parameters to estimate total repertoire diversity and clonality. Clonotypes with over 0.1% abundance in tumor and at least 32-fold higher abundance in tumor than in normal breast were defined as tumor-enriched. TCRdb provides this immuneACCESS table in a form limited to in-frame rearrangements. Some clones are lacking; in checked studies, under half of them reflect an unresolved V gene, and why the rest are absent is not known. V and J calls and clone size follow that table, whereas D and trimming were derived from the DNA. Present in this sample are 4,500 to 5,500 clones, about 63% of which were seen just once. Together, the top ten hold 9.4% of the sample.

Dicing about 19-50 mg of tumor tissue typically gave a DNA yield of more than 2.5 ug. The study profiled bulk TCR beta-chain repertoires in matched peripheral blood, tumor and adjacent normal breast tissue taken from roughly 17 patients with early-stage breast cancer. Following resection, visually identified tumor tissue was excised and transferred into prechilled RNAlater. Tumor tissue (about 18-50 mg) was diced and homogenized in RLTplus buffer with beta-mercaptoethanol and antifoaming agent using a TissueLyser II. Genomic DNA was extracted with the Qiagen AllPrep DNA/RNA Mini kit. A remark on this clone: Its target antigen remains unknown. Base qualities are missing; no much larger clone stands one base away.

On the study overall, not on this receptor specifically: Bulk genomic DNA sequencing of unsorted cells missed chain pairing and functional markers such as CD4, CD8 and FOXP3. Because the cohort was small, analysis by tumor subtype was not possible. Repertoires from blood resembled normal breast more closely than tumor, and using blood as a reference for each tissue separated tumor from normal in 14 of 16 patients. Enriched TCRB sequences shared across patients were mostly commonly generated sequences, unlikely to play an important role in the tumor microenvironment. Compared with adjacent normal breast tissue, tumors had approximately 2.5-fold higher T cell density and higher clonality.

The junction shows trimming of 3 bases on V and 7 bases on J, plus 9 bases between the germline ends. Sequences GTSNPN (CDR1) and SVGIG (CDR2) are obtained from the germline V gene (reference sequence). The CDR3 covers 11 residues, taking in both the cysteine and the phenylalanine. Here the CDR3 DNA is all that survives: 33 bases in frame from base 1. The specimen sequenced was breast tumor tissue. The receptor's source is a person in their sixties or seventies with breast cancer. In this chain, TRBV30 is recombined with TRBJ1-2; there is no confident call for the D gene. The bases read TGTGCCTGGAGCCTCTCGGGTGGCTACACCTTC. This yields the protein CAWSLSGGYTF.